Shown below are 4 T cell receptor beta chains from a single sample sequenced in a study of T cells in women clearing cervical HPV infection (dated by TCRdb to the late 2010s). Library preparation used the immunoSEQ multiplex PCR assay. TCRdb mirrors the immuneACCESS table, restricted to in-frame sequences. Some clones are absent from its copies; in checked studies, under half trace to an unresolved V gene, and the reason for the others is unknown. For this sample, the table gives some 19,000 clones. The ten largest clones add up to roughly a sixth of the sample. The sequenced material came from blood buffy coat. The receptors here all came from a woman between 18 and 75 years old with a cervical HPV16 infection that either progressed to CIN3+ or cleared (not recorded which).

Regarding this clone: Coverage ceases 3 residues before the CDR3 finishes, and the germline J gene fills in the end. This chain joins TRBV15 and TRBJ2-5; 8 nucleotides line up with TRBD2. Germline values: CDR1 LNHNV, CDR2 YYDKDF (reference sequence). This CDR3 contains 16 residues. The V segment lost 5 bases and the J segment 7 bases; nucleotides outside the gene matches: 15. The CDR3 reads CATSLPSGPHLGTQYF. The CDR3 DNA, read in part, is TGTGCCACCAGCCTGCCTAGCGGGCCCCATTTGGGGACC.

As to this clone: The read is 3 residues too short to cover the CDR3 end, so that end is filled in from the germline J gene. The chain carries TRBV30 and TRBJ2-5; perhaps TRBD1 as D (7 bases). The V and J ends lost 1 base and 4 bases respectively, with 28 bases between them. Germline assignment: CDR1 GTSNPN and CDR2 SVGIG (reference sequence). This CDR3 is 19 amino acids long. CDR3 region: CAWSADEAGGRGPGETQYF. The part of the CDR3 DNA that was read is TGTGCCTGGAGTGCCGACGAAGCAGGGGGGCGCGGTCCGGGAGAGACC.

About this clone: The read comes to an end 3 residues before the CDR3 does, leaving the germline J gene to fill in the end. V is TRBV6-2 or TRBV6-3 and J is TRBJ2-5; 7 nucleotides align to TRBD2. CDR1 and CDR2 (germline): MNHEY, SVGEGT. With 6 bases clipped from V and 2 bases from J, the junction kept 12 bases outside the gene matches. The CDR3 is 16 amino acids. CDR3 loop: CASRFTPRAGQETQYF. The covered CDR3 bases are TGTGCCAGCAGGTTCACCCCCCGAGCGGGGCAAGAGACC.

A remark on this clone: One end of the junction is discordant with germline, which a read error may explain. The read is 3 residues too short to cover the CDR3 end, so that end is filled in from the germline J gene. At the DNA level, this CDR3 is encoded by other sequences in the same sample as well. The V call is TRBV30, the J call TRBJ1-3, with D possibly TRBD1 on 6 matching bases. CDR3 length: 16 amino acids. The germline CDR1 and CDR2 sequences are GTSNPN and SVGIG (reference sequence). The CDR3 bases that were read are TGTGCCTGGAGTACCTTGGCAGGGGAAGCTGGAAACACT. Its translation: CAWSTLAGEAGNT. The whole CDR3 is CAWSTLAGEAGNTIYF.